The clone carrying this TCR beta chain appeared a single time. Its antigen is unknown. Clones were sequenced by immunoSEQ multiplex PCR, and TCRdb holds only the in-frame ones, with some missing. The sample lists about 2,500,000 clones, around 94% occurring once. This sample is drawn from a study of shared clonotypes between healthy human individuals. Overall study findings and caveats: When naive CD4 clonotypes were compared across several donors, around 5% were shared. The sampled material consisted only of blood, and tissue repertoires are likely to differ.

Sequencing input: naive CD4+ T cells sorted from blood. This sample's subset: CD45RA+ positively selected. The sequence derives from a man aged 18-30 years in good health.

The CDR3 DNA reads as TGTGCCAGCAGCTGGCAGGGGACAGGAGCTTTCTTT. It specifies CASSWQGTGAFF. The chain combines TRBV7-2 with TRBJ1-1; 8 nucleotides match TRBD1. Trimming cost V 4 bases and J 10 bases; bases outside gene matches: 5. Looked up from germline, CDR1 is SGHTA and CDR2 is FQGNSA. The CDR3 length is 12 residues. Filled out from reference TRBV7-2 and TRBJ1-1, the complete variable domain reads GAGVSQSPSNKVTEKGKDVELRCDPISGHTALYWYRQSLGQGLEFLIYFQGNSAPDKSGLPSDRFSAERTGGSVSTLTIQRTQQEDSAVYLCASSWQGTGAFFGQGTRLTVV.